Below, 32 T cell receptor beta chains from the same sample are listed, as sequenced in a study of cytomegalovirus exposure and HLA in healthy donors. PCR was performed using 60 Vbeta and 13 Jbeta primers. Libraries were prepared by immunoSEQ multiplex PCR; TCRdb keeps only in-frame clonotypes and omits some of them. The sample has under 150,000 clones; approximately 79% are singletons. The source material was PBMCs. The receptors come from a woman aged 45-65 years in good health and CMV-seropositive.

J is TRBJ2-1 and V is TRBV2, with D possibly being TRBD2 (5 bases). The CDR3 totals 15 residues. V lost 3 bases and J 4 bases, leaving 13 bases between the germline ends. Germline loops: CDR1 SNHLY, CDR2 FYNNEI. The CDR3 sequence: CASSDQSPGYNEQFF. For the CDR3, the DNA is TGTGCCAGCAGTGACCAGTCCCCGGGGTACAATGAGCAGTTCTTC.

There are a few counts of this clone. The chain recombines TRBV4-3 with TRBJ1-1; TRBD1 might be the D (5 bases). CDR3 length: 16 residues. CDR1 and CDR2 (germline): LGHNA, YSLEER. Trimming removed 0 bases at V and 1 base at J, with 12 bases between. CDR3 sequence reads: CASSQEVPTGNTEAFF. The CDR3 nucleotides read TGCGCCAGCAGCCAAGAGGTCCCTACAGGGAACACTGAAGCTTTCTTT.

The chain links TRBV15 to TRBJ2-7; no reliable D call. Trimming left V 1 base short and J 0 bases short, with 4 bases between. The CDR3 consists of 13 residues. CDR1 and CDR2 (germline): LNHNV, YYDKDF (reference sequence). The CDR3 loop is CATSRVASYEQYF. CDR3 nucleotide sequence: TGTGCCACCAGCAGAGTGGCCTCCTACGAGCAGTACTTC.

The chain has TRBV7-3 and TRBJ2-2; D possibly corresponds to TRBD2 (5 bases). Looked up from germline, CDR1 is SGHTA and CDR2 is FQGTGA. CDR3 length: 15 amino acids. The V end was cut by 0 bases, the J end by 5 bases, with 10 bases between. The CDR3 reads CASSLTAGVTGELFF. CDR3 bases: TGTGCCAGCAGCTTAACGGCGGGCGTTACCGGGGAGCTGTTTTTT.

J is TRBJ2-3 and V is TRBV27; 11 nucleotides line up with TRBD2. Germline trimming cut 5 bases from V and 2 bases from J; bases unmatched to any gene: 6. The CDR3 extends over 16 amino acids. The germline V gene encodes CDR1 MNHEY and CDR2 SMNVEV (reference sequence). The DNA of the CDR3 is TGTGCCAGCAGTGTGACTAGCGGGGAACACACAGATACGCAGTATTTT. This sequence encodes CASSVTSGEHTDTQYF.

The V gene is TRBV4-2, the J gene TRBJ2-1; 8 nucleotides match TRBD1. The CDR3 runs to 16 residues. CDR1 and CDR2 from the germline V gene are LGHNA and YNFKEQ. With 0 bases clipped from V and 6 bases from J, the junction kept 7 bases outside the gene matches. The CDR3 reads CASSQDRQGISNEQFF. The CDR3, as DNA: TGTGCCAGCAGCCAAGACAGACAGGGGATAAGCAATGAGCAGTTCTTC.

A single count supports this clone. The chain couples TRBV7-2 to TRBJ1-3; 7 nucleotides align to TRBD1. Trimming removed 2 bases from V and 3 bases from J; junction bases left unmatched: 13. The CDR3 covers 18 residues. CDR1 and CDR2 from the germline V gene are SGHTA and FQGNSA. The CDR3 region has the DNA TGTGCCAGCAGCTTAACTAGTACGGGACAGCGGAATGGAAACACCATATATTTT. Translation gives CASSLTSTGQRNGNTIYF. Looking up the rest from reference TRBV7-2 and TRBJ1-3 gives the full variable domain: GAGVSQSPSNKVTEKGKDVELRCDPISGHTALYWYRQSLGQGLEFLIYFQGNSAPDKSGLPSDRFSAERTGGSVSTLTIQRTQQEDSAVYLCASSLTSTGQRNGNTIYFGEGSWLTVV.

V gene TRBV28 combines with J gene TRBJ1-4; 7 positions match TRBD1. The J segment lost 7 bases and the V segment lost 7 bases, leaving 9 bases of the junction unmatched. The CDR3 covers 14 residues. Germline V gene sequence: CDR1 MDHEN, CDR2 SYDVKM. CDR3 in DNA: TGTGCCAGCATCCTACACGGGACAGCTGAAAAACTGTTTTTT. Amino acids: CASILHGTAEKLFF.

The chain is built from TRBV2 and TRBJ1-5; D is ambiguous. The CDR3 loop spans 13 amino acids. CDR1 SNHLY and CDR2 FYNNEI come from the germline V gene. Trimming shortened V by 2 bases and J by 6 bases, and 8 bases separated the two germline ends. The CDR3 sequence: CASSETFSQPQHF. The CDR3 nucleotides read TGTGCCAGCAGTGAAACGTTCAGTCAGCCCCAGCATTTT.

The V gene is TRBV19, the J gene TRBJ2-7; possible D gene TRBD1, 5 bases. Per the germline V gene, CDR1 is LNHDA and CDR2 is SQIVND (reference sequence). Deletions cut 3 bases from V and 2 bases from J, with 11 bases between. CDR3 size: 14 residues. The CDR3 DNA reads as TGTGCCAGTAGTATGATTCAGGGCGCCTACGAGCAGTACTTC. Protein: CASSMIQGAYEQYF.

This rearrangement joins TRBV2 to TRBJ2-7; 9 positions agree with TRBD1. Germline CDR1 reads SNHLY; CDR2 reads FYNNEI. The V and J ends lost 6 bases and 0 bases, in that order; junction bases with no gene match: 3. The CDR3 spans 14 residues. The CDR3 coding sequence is TGTGCCAGCAGGGGACAGGGCCACTCCTACGAGCAGTACTTC. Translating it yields CASRGQGHSYEQYF.

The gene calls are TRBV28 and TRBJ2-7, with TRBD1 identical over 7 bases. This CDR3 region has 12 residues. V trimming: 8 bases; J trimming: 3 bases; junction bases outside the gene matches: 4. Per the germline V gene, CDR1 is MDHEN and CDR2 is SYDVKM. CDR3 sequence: CASLDRDYEQYF. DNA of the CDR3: TGTGCCAGCCTTGACAGGGACTACGAGCAGTACTTC.

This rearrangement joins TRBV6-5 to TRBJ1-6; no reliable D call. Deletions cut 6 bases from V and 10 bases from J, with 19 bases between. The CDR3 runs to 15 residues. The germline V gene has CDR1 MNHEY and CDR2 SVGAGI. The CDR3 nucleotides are TGTGCCAGCAGCACCGGGGAGGGATGGGGATCACCCCTCCACTTT. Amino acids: CASSTGEGWGSPLHF.

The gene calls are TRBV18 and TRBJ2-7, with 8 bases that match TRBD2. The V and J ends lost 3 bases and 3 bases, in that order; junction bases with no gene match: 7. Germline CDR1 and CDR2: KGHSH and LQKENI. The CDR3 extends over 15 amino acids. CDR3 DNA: TGTGCCAGCTCACCCGCGGCGGGGGGTTACTACGAGCAGTACTTC. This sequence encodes CASSPAAGGYYEQYF.

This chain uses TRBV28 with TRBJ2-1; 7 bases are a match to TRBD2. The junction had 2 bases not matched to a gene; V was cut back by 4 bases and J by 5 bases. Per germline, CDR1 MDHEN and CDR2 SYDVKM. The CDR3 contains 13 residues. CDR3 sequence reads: CASSSGRNNEQFF. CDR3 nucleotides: TGTGCCAGCAGTTCCGGGAGGAACAATGAGCAGTTCTTC.

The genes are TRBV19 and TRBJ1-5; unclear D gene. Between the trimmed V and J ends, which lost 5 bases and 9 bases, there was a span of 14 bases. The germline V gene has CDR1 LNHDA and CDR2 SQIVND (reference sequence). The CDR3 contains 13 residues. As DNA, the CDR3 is TGTGCCAGTAGTGCCGCCGACCCAGGGCCCCAGCATTTT. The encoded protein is CASSAADPGPQHF.

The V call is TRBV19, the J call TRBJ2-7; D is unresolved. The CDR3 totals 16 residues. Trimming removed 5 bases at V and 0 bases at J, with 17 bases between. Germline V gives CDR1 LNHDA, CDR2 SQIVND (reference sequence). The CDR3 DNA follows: TGTGCCAGTAGTCTTAGTGGTTCGCTAAGCTCCTACGAGCAGTACTTC. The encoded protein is CASSLSGSLSSYEQYF.

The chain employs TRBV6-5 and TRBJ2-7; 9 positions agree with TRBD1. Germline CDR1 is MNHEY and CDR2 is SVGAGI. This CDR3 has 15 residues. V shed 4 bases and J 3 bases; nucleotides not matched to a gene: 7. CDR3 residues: CASSSPGQGVYEQYF. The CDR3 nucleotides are TGTGCCAGCAGTTCCCCGGGACAGGGTGTCTACGAGCAGTACTTC.

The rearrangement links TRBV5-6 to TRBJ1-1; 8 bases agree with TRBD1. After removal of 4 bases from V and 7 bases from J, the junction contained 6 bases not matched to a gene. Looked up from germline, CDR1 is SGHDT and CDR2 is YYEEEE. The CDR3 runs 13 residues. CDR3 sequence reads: CASSIGTGREAFF. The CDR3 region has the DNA TGTGCCAGCAGCATAGGGACAGGCCGTGAAGCTTTCTTT.

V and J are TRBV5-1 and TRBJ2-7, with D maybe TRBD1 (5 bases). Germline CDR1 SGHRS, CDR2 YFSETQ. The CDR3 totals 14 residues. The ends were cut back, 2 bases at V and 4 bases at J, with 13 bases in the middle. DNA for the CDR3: TGCGCCAGCAGCTTTAGCAGGGTAGGGTACGAGCAGTACTTC. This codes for CASSFSRVGYEQYF.

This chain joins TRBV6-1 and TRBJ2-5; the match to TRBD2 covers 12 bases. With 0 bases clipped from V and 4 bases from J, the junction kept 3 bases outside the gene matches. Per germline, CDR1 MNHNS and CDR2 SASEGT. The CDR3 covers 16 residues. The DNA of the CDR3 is TGTGCCAGCAGTGAAGCCCTAGCGGGGGGGGCAGAGACCCAGTACTTC. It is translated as CASSEALAGGAETQYF.

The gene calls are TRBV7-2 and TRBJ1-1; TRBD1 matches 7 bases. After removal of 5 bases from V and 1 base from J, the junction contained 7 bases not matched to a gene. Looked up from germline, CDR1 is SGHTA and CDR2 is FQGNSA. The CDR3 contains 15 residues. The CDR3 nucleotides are TGTGCCAGCAGCCGAGCAGGACAGGCGAACACTGAAGCTTTCTTT. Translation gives CASSRAGQANTEAFF.

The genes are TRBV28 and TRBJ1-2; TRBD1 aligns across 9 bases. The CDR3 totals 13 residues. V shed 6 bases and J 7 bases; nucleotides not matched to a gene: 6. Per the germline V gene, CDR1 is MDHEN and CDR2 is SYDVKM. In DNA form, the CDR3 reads TGTGCCAGCAGCGTGGGACAGGGAGGTGGCTACACCTTC. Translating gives CASSVGQGGGYTF.

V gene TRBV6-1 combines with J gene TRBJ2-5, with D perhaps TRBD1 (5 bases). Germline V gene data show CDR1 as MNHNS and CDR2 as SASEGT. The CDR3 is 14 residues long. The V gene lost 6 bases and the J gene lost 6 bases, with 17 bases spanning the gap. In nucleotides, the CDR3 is TGTGCCAGCAGGACTGGGTTCAGGGCCCAGACCCAGTACTTC. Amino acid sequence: CASRTGFRAQTQYF.

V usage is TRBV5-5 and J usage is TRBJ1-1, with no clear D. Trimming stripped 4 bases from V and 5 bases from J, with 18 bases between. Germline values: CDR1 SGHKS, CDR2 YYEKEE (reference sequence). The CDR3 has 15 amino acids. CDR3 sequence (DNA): TGTGCCAGCAGCCCCCGCGCGGGGTTAGAAACTGAAGCTTTCTTT. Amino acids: CASSPRAGLETEAFF.

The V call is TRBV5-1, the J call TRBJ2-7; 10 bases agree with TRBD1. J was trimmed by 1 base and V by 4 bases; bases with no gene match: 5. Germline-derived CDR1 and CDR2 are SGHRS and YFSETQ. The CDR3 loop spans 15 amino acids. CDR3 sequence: CASSLRGQGSYEQYF. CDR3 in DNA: TGCGCCAGCAGCCTCAGGGGACAGGGGTCCTACGAGCAGTACTTC. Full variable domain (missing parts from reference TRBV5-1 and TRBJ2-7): KAGVTQTPRYLIKTRGQQVTLSCSPISGHRSVSWYQQTPGQGLQFLFEYFSETQRNKGNFPGRFSGRQFSNSRSEMNVSTLELGDSALYLCASSLRGQGSYEQYFGPGTRLTVT.

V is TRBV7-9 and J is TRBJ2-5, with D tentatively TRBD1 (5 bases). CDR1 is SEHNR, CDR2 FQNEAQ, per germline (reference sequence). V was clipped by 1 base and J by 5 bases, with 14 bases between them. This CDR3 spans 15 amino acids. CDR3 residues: CASSLVVGVGETQYF. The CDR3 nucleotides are TGTGCCAGCAGCTTAGTTGTAGGGGTTGGGGAGACCCAGTACTTC.

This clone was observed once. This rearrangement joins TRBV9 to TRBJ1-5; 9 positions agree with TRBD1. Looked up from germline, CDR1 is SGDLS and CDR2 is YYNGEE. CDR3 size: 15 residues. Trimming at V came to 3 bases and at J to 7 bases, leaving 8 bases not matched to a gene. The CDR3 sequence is CASSETGTGMQPQHF. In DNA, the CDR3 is TGTGCCAGCAGCGAGACTGGGACAGGGATGCAGCCCCAGCATTTT.

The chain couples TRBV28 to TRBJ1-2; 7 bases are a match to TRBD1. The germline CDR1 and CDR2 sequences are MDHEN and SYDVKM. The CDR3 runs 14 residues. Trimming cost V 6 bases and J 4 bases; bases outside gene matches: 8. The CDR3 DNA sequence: TGTGCCAGCAGGGCTGGACAGGCCTCCTATGGCTACACCTTC. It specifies CASRAGQASYGYTF.

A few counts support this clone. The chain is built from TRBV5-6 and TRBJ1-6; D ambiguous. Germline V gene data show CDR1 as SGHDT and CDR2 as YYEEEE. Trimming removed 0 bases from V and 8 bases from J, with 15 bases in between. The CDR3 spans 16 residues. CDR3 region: CASSLVYTRVDSPLHF. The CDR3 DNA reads TGTGCCAGCAGCTTGGTTTATACTAGGGTGGATTCACCCCTCCACTTT.

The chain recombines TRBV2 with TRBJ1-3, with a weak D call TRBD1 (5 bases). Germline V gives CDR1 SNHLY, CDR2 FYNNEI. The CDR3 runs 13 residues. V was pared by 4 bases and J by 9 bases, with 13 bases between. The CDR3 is CASSGQLRSTIYF. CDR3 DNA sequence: TGTGCCAGCAGTGGACAGCTGCGGAGCACCATATATTTT.

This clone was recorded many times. CDR3 amino acids: CASSQEDRASSYEQYF. In DNA form, the CDR3 reads TGCGCCAGCAGCCAAGAAGACAGGGCCTCATCCTACGAGCAGTACTTC. The chain carries TRBV4-3 and TRBJ2-7; TRBD1 aligns across 7 bases. Germline V gene data show CDR1 as LGHNA and CDR2 as YSLEER. The CDR3 covers 16 residues. V shed 0 bases and J 1 base; nucleotides not matched to a gene: 6.